This T cell receptor (beta chain) was observed in a study of blood T cell repertoires in COVID-19. The overall study: From T cells, B-cell-depleted T cells, or PBMCs came the material, which was cDNA or gDNA.

In terms of age and location, participants ranged from roughly 18 to 95 years and lived in about two dozen US areas. Looked up from germline, CDR1 is GTSNPN and CDR2 is SVGIG (reference sequence). The CDR3 length is 12 residues. V was trimmed by 0 bases and J by 4 bases, leaving 6 bases between them. In the authors' workflow: Quantification of nucleated cells was approximated via reference gene primer amplification. Assay: immunoSEQ multiplex PCR; the TCRdb copy retains only in-frame clones and omits some. From that table come the V and J calls and clone size; the DNA was used to work out D and trimming. The sample yields 200,000 or so clones, 70% to 90% seen once.

Input material: PBMCs or T cells enriched from blood (not recorded which). J is TRBJ1-2 and V is TRBV30; maybe TRBD1 (5 bases). The sequence was collected from a woman aged 35 to 49 with acute COVID-19. CDR3 sequence: CAWSVTGYGYTF. The DNA for the CDR3 is TGTGCCTGGAGTGTAACAGGCTATGGCTACACCTTC.